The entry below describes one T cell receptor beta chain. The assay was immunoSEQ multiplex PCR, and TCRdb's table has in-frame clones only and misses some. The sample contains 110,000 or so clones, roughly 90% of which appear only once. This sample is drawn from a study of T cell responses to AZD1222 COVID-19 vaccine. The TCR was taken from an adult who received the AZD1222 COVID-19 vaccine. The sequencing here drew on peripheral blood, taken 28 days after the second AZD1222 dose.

The CDR3 nucleotides are TGTGCTAGTGGTTGGGGCTGGGGAGAGACCCAGTACTTC. It codes for CASGWGWGETQYF. V gene TRBV12-5 combines with J gene TRBJ2-5, with D possibly TRBD1 on 5 matching bases. Germline V gene data show CDR1 as LGHNT and CDR2 as FRNRAP. The CDR3 has 13 residues. V was cut by 4 bases and J by 4 bases, with 10 bases left in between.